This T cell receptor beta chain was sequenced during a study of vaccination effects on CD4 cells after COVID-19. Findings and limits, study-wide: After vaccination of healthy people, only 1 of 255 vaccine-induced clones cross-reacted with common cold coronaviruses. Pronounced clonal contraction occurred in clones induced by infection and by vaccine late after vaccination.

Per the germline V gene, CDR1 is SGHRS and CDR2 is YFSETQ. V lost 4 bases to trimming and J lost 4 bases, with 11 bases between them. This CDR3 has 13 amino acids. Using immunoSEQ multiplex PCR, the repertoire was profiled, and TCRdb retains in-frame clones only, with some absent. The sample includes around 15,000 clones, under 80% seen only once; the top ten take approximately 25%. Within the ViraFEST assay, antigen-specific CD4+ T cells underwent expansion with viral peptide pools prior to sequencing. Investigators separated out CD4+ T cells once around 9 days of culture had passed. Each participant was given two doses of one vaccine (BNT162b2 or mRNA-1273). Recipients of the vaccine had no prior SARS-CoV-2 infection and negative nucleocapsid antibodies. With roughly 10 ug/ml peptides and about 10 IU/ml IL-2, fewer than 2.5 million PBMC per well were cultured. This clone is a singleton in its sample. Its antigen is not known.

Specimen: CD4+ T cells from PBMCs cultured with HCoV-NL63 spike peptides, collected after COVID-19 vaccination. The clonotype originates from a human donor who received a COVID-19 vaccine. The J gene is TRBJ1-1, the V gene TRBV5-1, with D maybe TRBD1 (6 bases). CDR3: CASSPGGRTEAFF. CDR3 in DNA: TGCGCCAGCAGCCCGGGGGGGCGCACTGAAGCTTTCTTT. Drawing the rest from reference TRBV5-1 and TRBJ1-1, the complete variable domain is KAGVTQTPRYLIKTRGQQVTLSCSPISGHRSVSWYQQTPGQGLQFLFEYFSETQRNKGNFPGRFSGRQFSNSRSEMNVSTLELGDSALYLCASSPGGRTEAFFGQGTRLTVV.